A selection of T cell receptor beta chains follows, all from one sample in a study of a mutant IDH1 vaccine in newly diagnosed glioma. No antigen has been identified for these receptors. The protocol was immunoSEQ multiplex PCR, while the TCRdb copy is restricted to in-frame clones and leaves out a portion. This sample has about 56,000 clones; about 87% occur once, and the top ten carry more than 1.1%. Sample: PBMCs, taken from a glioma patient whose treatment included an IDH1 peptide vaccine. These receptor sequences come from a man aged 40-49 years with glioma. Both conserved end residues are part of each CDR3. D genes are given only for firm matches. For some rows the clone size is stated as once, few or many, or as a class when expanded; others skip it.

j_call clone_size v_call d_call cdr3_aa cdr3_nt
TRBJ2-1 - TRBV2 TRBD2 CASSDLWEGWNEQFF TGTGCCAGCAGTGATTTGTGGGAGGGGTGGAATGAGCAGTTCTTC
TRBJ2-3 - TRBV6-5 - CASSLQGPTDTQYF TGTGCCAGCAGTTTACAGGGCCCCACAGATACGCAGTATTTT
TRBJ1-1 - TRBV5-6 - CASSLAGGGNTEAFF TGTGCCAGCAGCTTGGCCGGGGGGGGGAACACTGAAGCTTTCTTT
TRBJ2-7 - TRBV6-1 - CASSGPSVTYEQYF TGTGCCAGCAGTGGGCCTAGCGTTACCTACGAGCAGTACTTC
TRBJ2-3 once TRBV6-5 TRBD2 CASSGLAGYTDTQYF TGTGCCAGCAGTGGACTAGCGGGGTACACAGATACGCAGTATTTT
TRBJ2-7 - TRBV9 - CASSTQDYEQYF TGTGCCAGCAGCACACAGGATTACGAGCAGTACTTC
TRBJ2-5 few TRBV7-2 TRBD1 CASSHPTGGLVKETQYF TGTGCCAGCAGCCATCCGACAGGGGGCCTCGTCAAAGAGACCCAGTACTTC
TRBJ1-1 - TRBV14 - CASSRTANTEAFF TGTGCCAGCAGCCGGACAGCGAACACTGAAGCTTTCTTT
TRBJ2-3 - TRBV6-5 - CASSYSWVSEDTQYF TGTGCCAGCAGTTACTCGTGGGTTAGCGAGGATACGCAGTATTTT
TRBJ2-2 - TRBV11-3 - CASSLVVGDPGELFF TGTGCCAGCAGCTTAGTGGTTGGGGATCCCGGGGAGCTGTTTTTT
TRBJ2-5 - TRBV9 - CASSSEGVRSETQYF TGTGCCAGCAGCTCCGAGGGGGTAAGGAGCGAGACCCAGTACTTC
TRBJ2-7 - TRBV6-1 TRBD1 CASSGGQLPKEYF TGTGCCAGCAGTGGGGGACAGCTCCCTAAGGAGTACTTC
TRBJ2-7 - TRBV9 - CASSGQEPLLISEQYF TGTGCCAGCAGCGGACAGGAACCCCTCCTGATTTCGGAGCAGTACTTC
TRBJ1-2 - TRBV20-1 - CSAREAVGYTF TGCAGTGCTAGAGAGGCAGTCGGCTACACCTTC
TRBJ2-2 - TRBV6-5 - CASSYYRANTGELFF TGTGCCAGCAGTTACTACAGAGCCAACACCGGGGAGCTGTTTTTT
TRBJ2-3 - TRBV5-1 TRBD1 CASREQGAWDTDTQYF TGCGCCAGCAGGGAGCAGGGGGCATGGGACACAGATACGCAGTATTTT
TRBJ2-3 - TRBV7-2 - CASSLRQTDTQYF TGTGCCAGCAGCTTAAGACAGACAGATACGCAGTATTTT
TRBJ1-2 few TRBV4-2 TRBD1 CASSNTGGPTSLYGYTF TGTGCCAGCAGTAATACAGGGGGACCGACCAGCCTCTATGGCTACACCTTC
TRBJ1-5 - TRBV6-6 - CASGWGGDGNQPQHF TGTGCCAGCGGGTGGGGGGGGGATGGGAATCAGCCCCAGCATTTT
TRBJ2-2 - TRBV7-7 - CASSSRGGQTGELFF TGTGCTAGCAGCTCCAGAGGGGGTCAAACCGGGGAGCTGTTTTTT
TRBJ1-4 - TRBV27 - CASSLFPTVNNEKLFF TGTGCCAGCAGTTTATTCCCCACAGTGAATAATGAAAAACTGTTTTTT
TRBJ2-3 - TRBV6-6 - CASRLASTDTQYF TGTGCCAGCAGGCTCGCTAGCACAGATACGCAGTATTTT
TRBJ2-1 - TRBV11-2 - CASSLPGYNEQFF TGTGCCAGCAGCTTACCTGGTTACAATGAGCAGTTCTTC
TRBJ2-5 - TRBV2 - CASIKDTRGRETQYF TGTGCCAGCATCAAGGACACAAGGGGGAGGGAGACCCAGTACTTC
TRBJ2-1 - TRBV11-2 - CASSLRLDFNEQFF TGTGCCAGCAGCTTAAGGCTTGACTTCAATGAGCAGTTCTTC
TRBJ2-7 - TRBV7-8 - CASTNPGGSYEQYF TGTGCCAGCACCAACCCAGGGGGGTCCTACGAGCAGTACTTC
TRBJ1-2 - TRBV29-1 - CSVEGPTGGTYGYTF TGCAGCGTTGAAGGACCGACTGGAGGGACCTATGGCTACACCTTC
TRBJ2-7 few TRBV4-2 TRBD2 CASSQGGSSIGEQYF TGTGCCAGCAGCCAAGGCGGGAGTAGTATCGGCGAGCAGTACTTC
TRBJ2-3 - TRBV15 - CATSQTDTQYF TGTGCCACCTCTCAAACAGATACGCAGTATTTT
TRBJ1-1 - TRBV6-1 - CASSADREGEAFF TGTGCCAGCAGTGCCGATAGGGAAGGTGAAGCTTTCTTT
TRBJ1-1 - TRBV4-2 - CASSQDGRTEAFF TGTGCCAGCAGCCAAGATGGGCGAACTGAAGCTTTCTTT
TRBJ1-2 - TRBV2 - CASSAKDSGWFGYTF TGTGCCAGCAGTGCTAAGGACAGTGGGTGGTTTGGCTACACCTTC
TRBJ2-1 few TRBV2 - CASSGLGYNEQFF TGTGCCAGCAGTGGTCTGGGCTACAATGAGCAGTTCTTC
TRBJ2-1 few TRBV7-6 - CASSLVGTFNEQFF TGTGCCAGCAGCTTAGTTGGGACCTTCAATGAGCAGTTCTTC
TRBJ2-7 - TRBV10-3 TRBD2 CAISGLASGPTYEQYF TGTGCCATCAGTGGTCTCGCTAGCGGGCCCACCTACGAGCAGTACTTC